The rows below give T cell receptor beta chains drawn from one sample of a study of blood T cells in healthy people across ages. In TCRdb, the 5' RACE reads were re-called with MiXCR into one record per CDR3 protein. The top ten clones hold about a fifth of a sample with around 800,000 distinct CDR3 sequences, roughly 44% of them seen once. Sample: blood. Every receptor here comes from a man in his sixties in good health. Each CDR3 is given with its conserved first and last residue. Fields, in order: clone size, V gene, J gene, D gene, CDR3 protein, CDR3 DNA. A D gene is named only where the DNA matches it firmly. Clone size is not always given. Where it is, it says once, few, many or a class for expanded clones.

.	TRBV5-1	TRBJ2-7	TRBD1	CASSSSTGGVYEQYF	TGCGCCAGCAGCTCATCGACAGGGGGAGTCTACGAGCAGTACTTC
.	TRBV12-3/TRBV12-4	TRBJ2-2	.	CASRAGELFF	TGTGCCAGCCGGGCCGGGGAGCTGTTTTTT
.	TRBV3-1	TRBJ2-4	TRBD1	CASSQGPGQGENIQYF	TGTGCCAGCAGCCAAGGACCTGGACAGGGGGAAAACATTCAGTACTTC
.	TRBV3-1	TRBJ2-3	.	CASSHSTGEEYF	TGTGCCAGCAGCCACAGTACAGGGGAGGAGTATTTT
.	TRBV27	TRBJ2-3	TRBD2	CASRKRVWLAASTHTQYF	TGTGCCAGCAGAAAAAGGGTATGGCTAGCGGCTAGCACACATACGCAGTATTTT
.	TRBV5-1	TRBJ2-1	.	CASSLGWTDNPEQFF	TGCGCCAGCAGCTTGGGATGGACCGACAATCCTGAGCAGTTCTTC
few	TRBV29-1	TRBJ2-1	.	CSAALAGVPNYNEQFF	TGCAGCGCCGCGCTGGCAGGAGTGCCCAATTACAATGAGCAGTTCTTC
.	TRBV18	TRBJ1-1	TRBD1	CASSPYRDRVSAFF	TGTGCCAGCTCACCATACCGGGACAGGGTATCGGCTTTCTTT
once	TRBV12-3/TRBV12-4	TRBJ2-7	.	CASSPGATLEQYF	TGTGCCAGCAGCCCAGGGGCCACACTCGAGCAGTACTTC
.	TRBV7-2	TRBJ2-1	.	CASSLLSQTIRNEQFF	TGTGCCAGCAGCTTACTGTCACAGACAATCCGGAATGAGCAGTTCTTC
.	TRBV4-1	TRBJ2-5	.	CASSQDRTVYNEQYF	TGCGCCAGCAGCCAAGATCGGACAGTTTACAATGAGCAGTACTTC
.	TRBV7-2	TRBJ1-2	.	CASSPPPRGYGYTF	TGTGCCAGCAGCCCCCCCCCCAGGGGCTATGGCTACACCTTC
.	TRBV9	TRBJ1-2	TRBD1	CASSVGQGLFGYTF	TGTGCCAGCAGCGTTGGACAGGGGCTTTTCGGCTACACCTTC
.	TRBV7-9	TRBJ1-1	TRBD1	CASSFRQGASRAEAFF	TGTGCCAGCAGCTTCCGACAGGGGGCGTCTAGGGCTGAAGCTTTCTTT
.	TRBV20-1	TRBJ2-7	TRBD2	CSASAQVAGNPSYEQYF	TGCAGTGCTTCTGCGCAGGTAGCGGGGAATCCTTCCTACGAGCAGTACTTC
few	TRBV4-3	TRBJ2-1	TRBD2	CASSPRSGLAGDSEQFF	TGCGCCAGCAGCCCCCGTTCCGGACTAGCGGGGGATAGTGAGCAGTTCTTC
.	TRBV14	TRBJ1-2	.	CASSQDQGRPYTF	TGTGCCAGCAGCCAAGACCAGGGGAGGCCCTACACCTTC
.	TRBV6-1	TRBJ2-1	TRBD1	CASSPGTGLHGEQFF	TGTGCCTCCAGCCCCGGGACAGGGCTACACGGTGAGCAGTTCTTC
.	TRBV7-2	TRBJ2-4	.	CASSFGWEQYF	TGTGCCAGCAGCTTTGGTTGGGAGCAGTACTTC
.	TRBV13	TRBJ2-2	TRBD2	CASSIGGLAGFGATNTGELFF	TGTGCCAGCAGCATTGGGGGACTAGCGGGATTTGGGGCCACGAACACCGGGGAACTGTTTTTT
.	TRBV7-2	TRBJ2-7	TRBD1	CASSPVRGQSPYEQYF	TGTGCCAGCAGCCCCGTTCGGGGACAGAGTCCCTACGAGCAGTACTTC
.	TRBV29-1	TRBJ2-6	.	CSVARDTDSGANVLTF	TGCAGCGTCGCTCGGGACACAGACTCTGGGGCCAACGTCCTGACTTTC
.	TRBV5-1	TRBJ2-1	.	CASTLGDLSYNEQFF	TGCGCCAGCACTTTGGGGGATTTAAGCTACAATGAGCAGTTCTTC
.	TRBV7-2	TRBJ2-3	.	CASSVDSTKDTQYF	TGTGCCAGCAGCGTGGACTCGACGAAGGATACGCAGTATTTT
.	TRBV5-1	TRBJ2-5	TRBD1	CASSAGTGKETQYF	TGCGCCAGCAGCGCTGGGACAGGGAAAGAGACCCAGTACTTC
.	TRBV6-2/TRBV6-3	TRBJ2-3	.	CASSYLGYTQYF	TGTGCCAGCAGTTATTTGGGATATACGCAGTATTTT
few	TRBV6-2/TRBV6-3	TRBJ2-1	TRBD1	CASSYTGVTTYNEQFF	TGTGCCAGCAGTTATACAGGGGTGACGACCTACAATGAGCAGTTCTTC
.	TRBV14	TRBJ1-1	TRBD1	CASIQRGQGAEDTEAFF	TGTGCCAGCATCCAACGGGGACAGGGGGCGGAGGACACTGAAGCTTTCTTT
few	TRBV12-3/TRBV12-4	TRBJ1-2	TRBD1	CASSGSQGAHCYTF	TGTGCCAGCAGTGGTTCACAGGGGGCGCATTGCTACACCTTC
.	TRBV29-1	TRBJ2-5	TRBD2	CSVVHGGVQETQYF	TGCAGCGTTGTCCACGGGGGGGTCCAAGAGACCCAGTACTTC
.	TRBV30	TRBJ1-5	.	CAWSGLGPNQPQHF	TGTGCCTGGAGTGGGCTAGGGCCCAATCAGCCCCAGCATTTT